A single sample gave rise to the 5 T cell receptor beta chains below, sequenced in a study of shared clonotypes between healthy human individuals. Terminally differentiated effector memory CD45RA+ cells were excluded by CCR7 positive selection of CD45RO-negative cells. Repertoires were generated with immunoSEQ multiplex PCR, while TCRdb's copy carries only in-frame clones and drops some. The profile covers millions of clones, with approximately 94% appearing a single time and about 1.5% taken by the ten largest. The sample consisted of naive CD8+ T cells from PBMCs. The receptors shown here come from a man between 18 and 29 years old in good health. Some clones in this sample may be carry-over from other donors' samples.

V usage is TRBV29-1 and J usage is TRBJ2-7; the D is unclear. The CDR3 has 11 residues. The germline V gene encodes CDR1 SQVTM and CDR2 ANQGSEA. The V and J ends lost 7 bases and 2 bases respectively, with 9 bases between them. CDR3 residues: CSARIAYEQYF. The CDR3 DNA reads TGCAGCGCCCGAATCGCCTACGAGCAGTACTTC.

This clone is a singleton in its sample. This chain uses TRBV19 with TRBJ2-7; tentative D call: TRBD1 (6 bases). The germline V and J ends were trimmed by 9 bases and 2 bases, with 11 bases remaining between them. Germline V lookup: CDR1 LNHDA, CDR2 SQIVND (reference sequence). This CDR3 contains 12 residues. In nucleotides, the CDR3 is TGTGCCAGCCGGGACAACGCCTACGAGCAGTACTTC. Amino acid sequence: CASRDNAYEQYF.

The CDR3 spells CASSEGTSGDSYEQYF. The CDR3 DNA is TGTGCCAGCAGCGAGGGGACTAGCGGGGACTCCTACGAGCAGTACTTC. J is TRBJ2-7 and V is TRBV9; 13 nucleotides align to TRBD2. Germline values: CDR1 SGDLS, CDR2 YYNGEE. CDR3 length: 16 amino acids. Trimming removed 3 bases from V and 0 bases from J; junction bases left unmatched: 3. Drawing the rest from reference TRBV9 and TRBJ2-7, the complete variable domain is DSGVTQTPKHLITATGQRVTLRCSPRSGDLSVYWYQQSLDQGLQFLIQYYNGEERAKGNILERFSAQQFPDLHSELNLSSLELGDSALYFCASSEGTSGDSYEQYFGPGTRLTVT.

The CDR3 here is CATSSPDNEQFF. CDR3 nucleotide sequence: TGTGCCACCAGCAGTCCGGACAATGAGCAGTTCTTC. The genes are TRBV15 and TRBJ2-1; D remains unclear. Trimming took off 3 bases at V and 5 bases at J, with 5 bases between the two ends. CDR3 length: 12 residues. CDR1 LNHNV and CDR2 YYDKDF come from the germline V gene (reference sequence). The variable domain in full, with the rest retrieved from reference TRBV15 and TRBJ2-1, is DAMVIQNPRYQVTQFGKPVTLSCSQTLNHNVMYWYQQKSSQAPKLLFHYYDKDFNNEADTPDNFQSRRPNTSFCFLDIRSPGLGDTAMYLCATSSPDNEQFFGPGTRLTVL.

This clone was picked up a small number of times. The chain recombines TRBV27 with TRBJ2-1, with 11 bases identical to TRBD2. Germline V gene sequence: CDR1 MNHEY, CDR2 SMNVEV (reference sequence). The CDR3 is 16 amino acids. J was trimmed by 6 bases and V by 3 bases; bases with no gene match: 7. The DNA for the CDR3 is TGTGCCAGCAGTTTCGTAGCGGGAGGGCCTCGCAATGAGCAGTTCTTC. Translated, it gives CASSFVAGGPRNEQFF.